This TCR beta chain originates from a study of blood T cell repertoires in COVID-19. Measured with immunoSEQ multiplex PCR; TCRdb has only the in-frame clones, and not every one. In the table there are 150,000 to 180,000 clones, roughly 84% of which are singletons. V lost 2 bases to trimming and J lost 7 bases; unmatched junction nucleotides: 5. This CDR3 has 15 residues. Germline CDR1 LGHDT, CDR2 YNNKEL (reference sequence). The J gene is TRBJ1-5, the V gene TRBV3-1 (or the pseudogene TRBV3-2), with 10 nucleotides matching TRBD1. Input material: peripheral blood. This clonotype was sampled from a man aged 60 to 69 with COVID-19, enrolled during active disease. For the CDR3, the DNA is TGTGCCAGCAGCCAATCCCGGGACAGGGGACAGCCCCAGCATTTT. Amino acid sequence: CASSQSRDRGQPQHF.